This is a list of T cell receptor beta chains from one sample in a study of Ad26.COV2.S vaccination and SARS-CoV-2 variants. Measured with immunoSEQ multiplex PCR; TCRdb has only the in-frame clones, and not every one. The sample consists of around 340,000 clones, about 89% of them appearing once. The starting material was peripheral blood, obtained in a trial of Ad26.COV2.S vaccine versus placebo. The receptor set was obtained from a person aged 18-65 years who received the Ad26.COV2.S COVID-19 vaccine or a placebo. Both conserved end residues are part of each CDR3. A D gene is named only where the DNA matches it firmly. Some rows mark clone size as missing; the rest say once, few, many or name a class of expanded clone.

d_call j_call v_call clone_size cdr3_nt cdr3_aa
NA TRBJ2-7 TRBV28 NA TGTGCCAGCAGTTTATGGGGAACCTCCTACGAGCAGTACTTC CASSLWGTSYEQYF
NA TRBJ1-1 TRBV5-4 NA TGTGCCAGCAGCTTGAGCAGGGGTGGCACTGAAGCTTTCTTT CASSLSRGGTEAFF
NA TRBJ1-5 TRBV19 NA TGTGCCAGTAGTATAATGGCGACTTCTAGCAATCAGCCCCAGCATTTT CASSIMATSSNQPQHF
NA TRBJ2-7 TRBV18 NA TGTGCCAGCGGAAGGGGCAGCAATTACGAGCAGTACTTC CASGRGSNYEQYF
NA TRBJ1-2 TRBV6-2/TRBV6-3 NA TGTGCCAGCAGTTACTCGAGGCAGGGGTTAGATGGCTACACCTTC CASSYSRQGLDGYTF
NA TRBJ2-3 TRBV15 NA TGTGCCACCAGCAGGGATAGGGGGGGAGATACGCAGTATTTT CATSRDRGGDTQYF
NA TRBJ2-2 TRBV5-1 NA TGCGCCAGCAGCGGGGGAAGGGGCACCGGGGAGCTGTTTTTT CASSGGRGTGELFF
NA TRBJ1-4 TRBV7-9 NA TGTGCCAGCAGCTTATCAAAGGCTGAACTGTTTTTT CASSLSKAELFF
TRBD1 TRBJ1-1 TRBV27 NA TGTGCCAGCAGTTCGGACAGGGATCACACTGAAGCTTTCTTT CASSSDRDHTEAFF
NA TRBJ2-1 TRBV6-6 NA TGTGCCAGCAGTTCCATCCTGGATAGTGAGCAGTTCTTC CASSSILDSEQFF
TRBD1 TRBJ1-4 TRBV19 NA TGTGCCAGTAGTTCGACAGGGGCTACTAATGAAAAACTGTTTTTT CASSSTGATNEKLFF
TRBD1 TRBJ1-1 TRBV5-1 NA TGCGCCAGCAGCTTGGCGGGACAGGGGGCGATTTTGAACACTGAAGCTTTCTTT CASSLAGQGAILNTEAFF
TRBD1 TRBJ2-7 TRBV13 NA TGTGCCAGCAGCTTACGGGGACAGTACTACGAGCAGTACTTC CASSLRGQYYEQYF
TRBD1 TRBJ2-7 TRBV2 NA TGTGCCAGCAGGCCATCCCGGGACAGGGCCGAGCAGTACTTC CASRPSRDRAEQYF
NA TRBJ1-4 TRBV6-1 many TGTGCCAGCAGTGAAGCAAGTAAAGGGTTTGCAACTAATGAAAAACTGTTTTTT CASSEASKGFATNEKLFF